Sequencing of this T cell receptor (beta chain) was carried out in a study of blood T cells in healthy people across ages. Then a second PCR, running roughly 7 to 11 cycles, was carried out with a sample-barcoded 5' primer and a J-beta primer mix. Each CDR3 protein gets one entry after TCRdb re-called the 5' RACE reads with MiXCR. The table lists 750,000 or so distinct CDR3 sequences, roughly 25% of them singletons. About this clonotype itself: Its ends do not fully match the called genes, so a read error is possible.

The germline gives CDR1 SQVTM, CDR2 ANQGSEA. CDR3 length: 15 amino acids. Isolation yielded PBMCs, at least 6.5 million per sample, in every case. These data were likewise used in another study, on T cells of mothers and their children. That study reports: According to the study, all extracted RNA entered cDNA synthesis at roughly 1.5 ug per 15 ul. Not a single persistent microchimeric T cell clone was detected.

The sequencing sample was made of blood. The sequence was obtained from a boy aged 10-17 years in good health. The chain has TRBV29-1 and TRBJ2-3, with a weak D call TRBD2 (6 bases). The CDR3 region has the DNA TGCAGCGTTGACATCGGGCGGGACCTCACAGGTACGCAGTATTTT. Translating gives CSVDIGRDLTGTQYF.